This TCR beta chain was profiled in a study of blood T cell repertoires in COVID-19. Across the study: Samples of COVID-19 (acute and convalescent) were obtained from the United States, Italy and Spain.

This clone appeared a few times. Living in about two dozen US areas, the participants were between roughly 18 and 90 years of age. Two negative PCRs, clearance, or symptom resolution characterized the recovered Cohort 3 donors. V lost 3 bases to trimming and J lost 4 bases, with 12 bases between them. The CDR3 has 15 amino acids. Germline assignment: CDR1 SNHLY and CDR2 FYNNEI. Methods used by the authors: Reference gene primer amplification gave estimated nucleated cell counts. Measured with immunoSEQ multiplex PCR; TCRdb has only the in-frame clones, and not every one. That table is the source of V, J and clone size, and D and trimming were worked out from the DNA. Among around 180,000 clones listed, approximately 80% were seen once.

The origin of this receptor is a man aged 45 to 65 who had recovered from COVID-19. This chain joins TRBV2 and TRBJ1-4; D not resolved. The sample taken for sequencing was PBMCs or T cells enriched from blood (not recorded which). The DNA for the CDR3 is TGTGCCAGCAGTGATCGGGTAGCGGGTAATGAAAAACTGTTTTTT. Protein sequence: CASSDRVAGNEKLFF.